This T cell receptor beta chain was documented in a study of blood T cell repertoires in COVID-19. Looking at the study overall: Acute and convalescent COVID-19 specimens originated in the United States, Italy and Spain.

Clones were sequenced by immunoSEQ multiplex PCR, and TCRdb holds only the in-frame ones, with some missing. The profile shows 85,000 to 100,000 clones, less than 90% of them singletons. The TCR comes from a man in his sixties with acute or convalescent COVID-19. Sequencing was performed on peripheral blood.

The CDR3 DNA is TGTGCCAGCAGTTCCCCCCCCTGGCAGAACAATGAGCAGTTCTTC. It is translated as CASSSPPWQNNEQFF. The chain employs TRBV2 and TRBJ2-1, with D uncertain. The V gene's germline CDR1 is SNHLY and CDR2 FYNNEI. CDR3 length: 15 amino acids. The V end was cut by 5 bases, the J end by 5 bases, with 16 bases between. The full variable domain, rest sourced from reference TRBV2 and TRBJ2-1, is EPEVTQTPSHQVTQMGQEVILRCVPISNHLYFYWYRQILGQKVEFLVSFYNNEISEKSEIFDDQFSVERPDGSNFTLKIRSTKLEDSAMYFCASSSPPWQNNEQFFGPGTRLTVL.